This TCR beta chain was sequenced in a study of Ad26.COV2.S vaccination and SARS-CoV-2 variants. General observations from the study: The placebo group had lower spike-specific TCR breadth than the vaccine recipients did. The analyses of TCR breadth and depth may have understated the size of total T cell responses. Reports say spike-specific CD8+ and CD4+ T cell responses covered substantial breadth after vaccination.

Stated treatment: around 19 received Ad26.COV2.S at low or high dose, single or two shots; roughly five received placebo; per-sample allocation not given. Each sample was drawn 63 days after the first injection (of vaccine or placebo). A Boston donor was an adult aged 18-55 years. Germline loops: CDR1 LNHDA, CDR2 SQIVND (reference sequence). With 4 bases clipped from V and 3 bases from J, the junction kept 6 bases outside the gene matches. CDR3 length: 15 residues. In this sample, this clone turned up once. No antigen is known for it. Only in-frame clones appear in the TCRdb table, and some are missing; sequencing was by immunoSEQ multiplex PCR. The sample holds some 460,000 clones; 80% to 90% are singletons and the top ten take roughly 1.7%.

The chain couples TRBV19 to TRBJ2-7; 10 bases line up with TRBD1. The TCR sequence derives from a person between 18 and 60 years old who received the Ad26.COV2.S COVID-19 vaccine or a placebo. The source was peripheral blood, collected in a trial of Ad26.COV2.S vaccine versus placebo. The CDR3 is CASSSPGQGIYEQYF. The CDR3 DNA reads as TGTGCCAGTAGTAGTCCGGGACAGGGGATCTACGAGCAGTACTTC.